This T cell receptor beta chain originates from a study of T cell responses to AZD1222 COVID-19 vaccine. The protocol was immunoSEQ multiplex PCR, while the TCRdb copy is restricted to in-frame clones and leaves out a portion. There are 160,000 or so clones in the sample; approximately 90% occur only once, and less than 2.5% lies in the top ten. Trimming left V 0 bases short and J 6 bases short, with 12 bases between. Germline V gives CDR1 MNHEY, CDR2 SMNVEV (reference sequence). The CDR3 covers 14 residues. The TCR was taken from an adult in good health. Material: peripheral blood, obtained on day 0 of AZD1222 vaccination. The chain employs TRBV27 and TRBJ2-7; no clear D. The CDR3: CASSLSQIALEQYF. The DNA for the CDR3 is TGTGCCAGCAGTTTATCCCAGATCGCCCTCGAGCAGTACTTC.